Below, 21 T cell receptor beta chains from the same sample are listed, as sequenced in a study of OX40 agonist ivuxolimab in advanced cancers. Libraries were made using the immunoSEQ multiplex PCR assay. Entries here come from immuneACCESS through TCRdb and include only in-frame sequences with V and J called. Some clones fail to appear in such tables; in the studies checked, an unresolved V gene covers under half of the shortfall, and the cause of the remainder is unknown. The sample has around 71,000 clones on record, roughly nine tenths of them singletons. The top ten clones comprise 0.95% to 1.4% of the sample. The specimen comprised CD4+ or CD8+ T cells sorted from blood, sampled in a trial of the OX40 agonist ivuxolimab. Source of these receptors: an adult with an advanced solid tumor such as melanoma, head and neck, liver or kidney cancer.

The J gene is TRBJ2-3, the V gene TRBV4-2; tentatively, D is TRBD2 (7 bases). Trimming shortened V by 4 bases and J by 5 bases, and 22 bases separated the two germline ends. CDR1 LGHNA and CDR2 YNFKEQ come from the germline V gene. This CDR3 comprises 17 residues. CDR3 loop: CASSLRPGEGERDTQYF. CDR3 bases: TGTGCCAGCAGCCTCCGACCAGGGGAGGGGGAGAGAGATACGCAGTATTTT.

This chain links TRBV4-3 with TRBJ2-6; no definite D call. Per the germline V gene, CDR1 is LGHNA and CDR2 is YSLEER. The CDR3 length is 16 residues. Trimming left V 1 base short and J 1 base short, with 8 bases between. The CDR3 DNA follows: TGCGCCAGCAGCCAAGGACGGATATCTGGGGCCAACGTCCTGACTTTC. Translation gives CASSQGRISGANVLTF.

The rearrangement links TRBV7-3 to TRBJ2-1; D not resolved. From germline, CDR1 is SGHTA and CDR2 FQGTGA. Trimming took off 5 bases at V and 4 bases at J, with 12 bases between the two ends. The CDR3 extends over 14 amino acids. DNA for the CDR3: TGTGCCAGCAGCCCATCCACGGGTTACAATGAGCAGTTCTTC. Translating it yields CASSPSTGYNEQFF.

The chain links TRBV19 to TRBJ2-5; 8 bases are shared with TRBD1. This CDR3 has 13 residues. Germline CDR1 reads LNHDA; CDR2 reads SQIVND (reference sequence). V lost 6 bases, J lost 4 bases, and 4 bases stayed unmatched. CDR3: CASRDRVGETQYF. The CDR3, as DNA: TGTGCCAGTAGGGACAGGGTGGGAGAGACCCAGTACTTC.

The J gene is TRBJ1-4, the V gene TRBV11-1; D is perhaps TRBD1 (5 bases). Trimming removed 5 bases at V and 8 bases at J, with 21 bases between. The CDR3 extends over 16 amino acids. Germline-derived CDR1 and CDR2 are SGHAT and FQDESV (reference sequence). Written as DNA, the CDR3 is TGTGCCAGCAGCCCATACCCCGGGACCTCGAGGGAAAAACTGTTTTTT. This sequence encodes CASSPYPGTSREKLFF.

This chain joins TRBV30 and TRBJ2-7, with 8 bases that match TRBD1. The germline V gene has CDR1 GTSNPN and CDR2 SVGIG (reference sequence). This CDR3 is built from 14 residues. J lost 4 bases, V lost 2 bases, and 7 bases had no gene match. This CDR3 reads CAWSPTGGRYEQYF. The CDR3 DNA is TGTGCCTGGAGTCCAACAGGGGGAAGGTACGAGCAGTACTTC. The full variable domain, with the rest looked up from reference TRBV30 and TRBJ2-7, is SQTIHQWPATLVQPVGSPLSLECTVEGTSNPNLYWYRQAAGRGLQLLFYSVGIGQISSEVPQNLSASRPQDRQFILSSKKLLLSDSGFYLCAWSPTGGRYEQYFGPGTRLTVT.

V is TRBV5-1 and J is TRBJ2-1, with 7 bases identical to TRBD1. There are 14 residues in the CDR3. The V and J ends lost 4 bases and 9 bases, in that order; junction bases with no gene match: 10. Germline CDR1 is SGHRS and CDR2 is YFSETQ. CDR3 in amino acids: CASSTGTDRSEQFF. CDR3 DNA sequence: TGCGCCAGCAGCACCGGGACAGACCGCAGTGAGCAGTTCTTC. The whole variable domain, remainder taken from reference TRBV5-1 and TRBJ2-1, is KAGVTQTPRYLIKTRGQQVTLSCSPISGHRSVSWYQQTPGQGLQFLFEYFSETQRNKGNFPGRFSGRQFSNSRSEMNVSTLELGDSALYLCASSTGTDRSEQFFGPGTRLTVL.

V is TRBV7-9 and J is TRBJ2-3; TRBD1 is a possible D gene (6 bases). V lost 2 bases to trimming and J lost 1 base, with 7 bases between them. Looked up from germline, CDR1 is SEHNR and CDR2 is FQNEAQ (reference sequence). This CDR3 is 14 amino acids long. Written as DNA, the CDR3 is TGTGCCAGCAGCTTAAGGACAGGCACAGATACGCAGTATTTT. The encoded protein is CASSLRTGTDTQYF.

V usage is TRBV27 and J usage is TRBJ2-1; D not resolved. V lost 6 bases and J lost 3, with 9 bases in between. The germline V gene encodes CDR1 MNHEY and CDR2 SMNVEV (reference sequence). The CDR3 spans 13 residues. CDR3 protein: CASSQRNYNEQFF. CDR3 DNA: TGTGCCAGCAGCCAGCGAAACTACAATGAGCAGTTCTTC.

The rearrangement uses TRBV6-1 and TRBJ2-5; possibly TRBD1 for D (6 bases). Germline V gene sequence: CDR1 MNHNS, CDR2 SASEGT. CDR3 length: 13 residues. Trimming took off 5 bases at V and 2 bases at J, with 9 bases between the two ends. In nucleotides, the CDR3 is TGTGCCAGCAGTAACACAGGGCAAGAGACCCAGTACTTC. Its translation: CASSNTGQETQYF.

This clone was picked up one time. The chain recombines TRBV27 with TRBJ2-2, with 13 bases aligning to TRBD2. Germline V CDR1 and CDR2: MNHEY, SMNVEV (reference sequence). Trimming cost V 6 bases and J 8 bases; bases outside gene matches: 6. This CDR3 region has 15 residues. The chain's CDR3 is CASSGLAGVRGELFF. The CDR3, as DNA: TGTGCCAGCAGCGGACTAGCGGGAGTCAGGGGGGAGCTGTTTTTT.

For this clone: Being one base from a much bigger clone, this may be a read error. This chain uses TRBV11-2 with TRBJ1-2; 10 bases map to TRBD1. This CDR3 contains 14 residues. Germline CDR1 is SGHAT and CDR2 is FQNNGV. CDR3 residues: CASSPLGQGLGCTF. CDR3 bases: TGTGCCAGCAGCCCACTGGGACAGGGGCTCGGCTGCACCTTC.

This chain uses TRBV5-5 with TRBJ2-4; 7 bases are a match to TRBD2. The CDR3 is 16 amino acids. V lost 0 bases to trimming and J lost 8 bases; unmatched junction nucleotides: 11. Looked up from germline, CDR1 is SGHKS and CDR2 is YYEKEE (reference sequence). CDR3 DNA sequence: TGTGCCAGCAGCTTGGGCTGGACCCAAGCGGGATACATTCAGTACTTC. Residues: CASSLGWTQAGYIQYF. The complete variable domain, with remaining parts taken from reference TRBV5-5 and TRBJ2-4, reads DAGVTQSPTHLIKTRGQQVTLRCSPISGHKSVSWYQQVLGQGPQFIFQYYEKEERGRGNFPDRFSARQFPNYSSELNVNALLLGDSALYLCASSLGWTQAGYIQYFGAGTRLSVL.

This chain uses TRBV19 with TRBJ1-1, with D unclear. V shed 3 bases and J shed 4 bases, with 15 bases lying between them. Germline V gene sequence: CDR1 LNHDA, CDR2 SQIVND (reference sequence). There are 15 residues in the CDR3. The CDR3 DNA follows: TGTGCCAGTAGTATTAAGGCGGCCTCGGCCACTGAAGCTTTCTTT. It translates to CASSIKAASATEAFF.

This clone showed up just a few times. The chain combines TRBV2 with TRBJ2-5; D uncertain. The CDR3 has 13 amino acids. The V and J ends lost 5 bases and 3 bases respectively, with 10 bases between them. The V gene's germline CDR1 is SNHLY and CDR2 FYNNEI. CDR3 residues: CASSRVTKETQYF. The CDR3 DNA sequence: TGTGCCAGCAGTCGTGTGACCAAAGAGACCCAGTACTTC.

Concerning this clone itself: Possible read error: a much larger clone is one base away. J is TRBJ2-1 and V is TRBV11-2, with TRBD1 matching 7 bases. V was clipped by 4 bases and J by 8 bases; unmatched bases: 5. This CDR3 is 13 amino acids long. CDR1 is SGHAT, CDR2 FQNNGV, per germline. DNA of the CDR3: TGTGCCAGCAGCTCGGACAGGTACGATGAGCAGTTCTTC. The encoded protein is CASSSDRYDEQFF.

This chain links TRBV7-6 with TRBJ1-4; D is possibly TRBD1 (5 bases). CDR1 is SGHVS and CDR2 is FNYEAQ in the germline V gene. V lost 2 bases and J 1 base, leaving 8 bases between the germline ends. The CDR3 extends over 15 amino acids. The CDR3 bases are TGTGCCAGCAGCTTATGGAGGGGAACTAATGAAAAACTGTTTTTT. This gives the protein CASSLWRGTNEKLFF.

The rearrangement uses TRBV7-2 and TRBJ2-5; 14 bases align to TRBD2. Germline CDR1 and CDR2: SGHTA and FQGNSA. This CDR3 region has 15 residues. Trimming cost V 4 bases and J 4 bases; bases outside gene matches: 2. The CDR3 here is CASSWGLAGAETQYF. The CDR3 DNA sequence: TGTGCCAGCAGCTGGGGACTAGCGGGGGCAGAGACCCAGTACTTC.

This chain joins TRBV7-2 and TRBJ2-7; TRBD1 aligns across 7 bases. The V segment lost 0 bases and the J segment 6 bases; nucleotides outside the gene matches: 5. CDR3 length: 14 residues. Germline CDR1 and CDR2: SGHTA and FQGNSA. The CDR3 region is CASSLAHRGSEQYF. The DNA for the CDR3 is TGTGCCAGCAGCTTAGCGCACAGGGGAAGCGAGCAGTACTTC.

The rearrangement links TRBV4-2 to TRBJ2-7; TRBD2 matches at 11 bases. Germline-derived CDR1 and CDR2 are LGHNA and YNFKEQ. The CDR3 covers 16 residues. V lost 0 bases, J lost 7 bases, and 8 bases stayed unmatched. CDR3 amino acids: CASSQDVVAGGREQYF. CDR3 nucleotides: TGTGCCAGCAGCCAAGACGTGGTAGCGGGAGGGAGGGAGCAGTACTTC.

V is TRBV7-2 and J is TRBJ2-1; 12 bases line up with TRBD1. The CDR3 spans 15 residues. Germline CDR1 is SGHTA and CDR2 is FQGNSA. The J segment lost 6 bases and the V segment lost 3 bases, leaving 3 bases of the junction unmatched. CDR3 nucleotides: TGTGCCAGCAGCTTGGGACAGGGGGCCCGCAATGAGCAGTTCTTC. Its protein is CASSLGQGARNEQFF.